The sequence of this T cell receptor (beta chain) was determined in a study of T cell repertoires in cytomegalovirus infection. Study summary: Public signatures in TCR beta pointed to CMV infection and matching HLA type.

Germline CDR1 is MNHNY and CDR2 is SVGAGI (reference sequence). This CDR3 comprises 14 residues. V was pared by 5 bases and J by 0 bases, with 10 bases between. Via MiXCR, TCRdb re-called the reads, giving one row per CDR3 protein. The sample consists of about 320,000 distinct CDR3 sequences, 9.5% of them appearing once. Source material: PBMCs. The chain has TRBV6-6 and TRBJ1-1; D ambiguous. The sequence came from a human donor in good health (CMV status not recorded). Some clones in this sample may be carry-over from other donors' samples. The CDR3 loop reads CASSTLGLNTEAFF. CDR3 DNA sequence: TGTGCCAGCAGTACCCTTGGGCTGAACACTGAAGCTTTCTTT.